Sequencing of this TCR beta chain was carried out in a study of cytomegalovirus exposure and HLA in healthy donors. The V end lost 3 bases, the J end lost 11 bases, and 8 bases lay between the germline ends. The CDR3 loop spans 12 amino acids. The germline gives CDR1 SGHVS, CDR2 FQNEAQ. The PCR ran on 60 Vbeta and 13 Jbeta primers. Measured with immunoSEQ multiplex PCR; TCRdb has only the in-frame clones, and not every one. The table includes about 160,000 clones, around 88% detected once. The chain is built from TRBV7-8 and TRBJ1-6, with D possibly being TRBD1 (5 bases). This TCR came from a woman between 18 and 29 years old in good health and CMV-seronegative. Sequencing was carried out using PBMCs. The CDR3 region is CASSFDSTPLHF. CDR3 nucleotides: TGTGCCAGCAGCTTTGACAGCACACCCCTCCACTTT.